This T cell receptor beta chain came from a study of T cells in Graves' hyperthyroidism and ophthalmopathy (dated by TCRdb to about 2019). Concerning the study at large: Peripheral blood was collected at initial diagnosis, before any treatment. To identify distinguishing TCR V-J signatures, a discovery cohort of about 100 patients was used, comprising 43 with Graves' ophthalmopathy and approximately 58 with stable Graves' hyperthyroidism. An independent validation cohort of 18 to 20 hyperthyroidism patients and about 16 patients who later progressed to ophthalmopathy tested prospective prediction of ophthalmopathy. The roughly 100 discovery patients were randomly divided into training and test sets at a 7:3 ratio. In addition, the study compared T-cell repertoires in thyroid tissue and in blood from roughly six Graves' hyperthyroidism patients. Once sampling was done, hyperthyroidism patients were given methimazole at a starting dose of 30 mg daily, whereas ophthalmopathy patients were given high-dose intravenous methylprednisolone. The paper describes TCR Vbeta CDR3 sequencing of more than 120 peripheral blood samples, made up of 43 ophthalmopathy patients, approximately 76 hyperthyroidism patients and 17 progressor patients. Broad study findings and their caveats: In validation, progression to ophthalmopathy was predicted by the model with approximately 67% sensitivity and around 75% specificity, a median of around 6.5 months before onset. No statistical method was used to set the sample size in advance, and investigators knew the group allocation. Most expanded thyroid clonotypes (frequency above 0.001) were also detected in blood, suggesting blood repertoires may reflect thyroid immune responses. Ophthalmopathy was separated from stable hyperthyroidism by a 13 V-J signature model, with about 88% sensitivity and roughly 81% specificity obtained in cross-validation and 80%/75% obtained in testing.

Ophthalmopathy patients had moderately to severely active disease, with a Clinical Activity Score of 3 or more, a NOSPECS grade of 4 or more, and a disease duration of less than 3 months. Exclusion was applied to patients with uncontrolled infections, other autoimmune diseases, pregnancy or lactation. Clinical symptoms, serum thyroxine and TRAb, thyroid ultrasound, and orbital computed tomography formed the basis for the diagnoses. Ficoll-Paque density gradient centrifugation was used to isolate PBMCs from approximately 10 ml of fresh peripheral blood. Total RNA was extracted with Trizol reagent, and quality was checked on an Agilent 2100 Bioanalyzer. Amplification of TCR beta CDR3 regions was carried out from RNA transcripts. For the first round of RT-PCR on the TCR CDR3, the HTBI primer set was used together with the Qiagen OneStep RT-PCR kit. Libraries were constructed in a second round of multiplex PCR, after which size selection and purification were carried out. Sequencing of the libraries was done on an Illumina HiSeq2000 using paired-end 100 bp reads. In the paper's pipeline: SOAPnuke was used to process the raw data, removing reads that contained adapters or uncalled bases, had a mean Phred below 15, or lacked an exact match to the constant primer or identifier. High-quality paired reads were merged with COPE v1.2.5, and unique nucleotide sequences were defined as clonotypes. MiTCR v1.1 was used to align the clonotypes against IMGT TRBV, TRBD and TRBJ reference segments. Analysis was restricted to V-J combinations with a frequency above 0.0001, which covered just over 98% of repertoires. A TCS score was defined as the ratio between F50 (clonal expansion) and ExV (chaos), using BLOSUM62-based TCRdist between CDR3 peptides within each V-J. Welch's t-statistics and random forest reduced some 510 V-J features to 10 to 15, which were used in a naive Bayes classifier (R e1071). TCRdb trimmed the raw reads at Q25, called clones with MiXCR and kept productive beta chains. One record per CDR3 amino acid sequence lists the most common genes and DNA. These V and J calls are TCRdb output, not the study's own analysis. The sample table lists about 530,000 distinct CDR3 sequences, 17% of them with a count of one. Clones ranked in the top ten supply 15% to 20% of the sample.

Ten or more counts support this clonotype. No cognate antigen has been identified for it. Base-call qualities are not available, and no considerably larger clone is one nucleotide away. The clonotype comes from a young woman with Graves' ophthalmopathy. Sequencing was carried out using blood.

Here the CDR3 is given as CASSHTQGETQYF. The nucleotides read TGTGCCAGCAGCCACACTCAGGGGGAGACCCAGTACTTC. Recombination linked TRBV7-2 to TRBJ2-5, and the D gene may be TRBD1, 6 bases matching. V loses 5 bases, J loses 5 bases, and the germline ends lie 12 bases apart. There are 13 amino acids in the CDR3, from cysteine to phenylalanine inclusive. Here the CDR3 DNA is all that survives: 39 bases in frame from base 1. CDR1 SGHTA and CDR2 FQGNSA were looked up in the germline V gene.